Presented here are 16 T cell receptor beta chains from one specimen sequenced in a study of T-cell reconstitution after alpha-beta-depleted transplantation in children. Construction of the TCRbeta library involved unique molecular identifiers. One entry per CDR3 protein results from TCRdb running MiXCR on the PCR reads. The table shows some 550,000 distinct CDR3 sequences, with approximately 22% occurring only once. Sequencing was performed on PBMCs, mostly from graft donor cells, taken 360 days after TCRalphabeta/CD19-depleted stem cell transplant. These receptors were obtained from a boy in the first two years of life who had a stem cell transplant for acute myeloid leukemia, so the T cells may come from the graft donor.

The table lists this clonotype with many counts. The V gene is TRBV13, the J gene TRBJ2-3; no clear D. V gave up 2 bases and J gave up 4 bases, with 13 bases separating them. The CDR3 covers 15 residues. Per germline, CDR1 PRHDT and CDR2 FYEKMQ (reference sequence). CDR3 loop: CASSLYGGASDTQYF. The DNA of the CDR3 is TGTGCCAGCAGCTTATATGGTGGAGCTTCAGATACGCAGTATTTT.

This clonotype has just a few counts. The chain links TRBV10-3 to TRBJ2-1, with D possibly called TRBD1 or TRBD2 (6 bases each). The CDR3 sequence is 15 residues long. Germline CDR1 ENHRY, CDR2 SYGVKD. Trimming stripped 10 bases from V and 2 bases from J, with 18 bases between. The CDR3 here is CATGRTGNAYNEQFF. CDR3 bases: TGTGCCACCGGGAGAACAGGGAACGCCTACAATGAGCAGTTCTTC.

The chain recombines TRBV12-3 or TRBV12-4 with TRBJ1-5, with 11 bases fitting TRBD1. The junction had 6 bases not matched to a gene; V was cut back by 5 bases and J by 6 bases. The length of the CDR3 is 15 residues. The CDR3 loop is CASSRTGGAGQPQHF. CDR3 in DNA: TGTGCCAGCAGTAGGACAGGGGGCGCGGGTCAGCCCCAGCATTTT.

The genes are TRBV28 and TRBJ1-6, with 7 bases aligning to TRBD1. The germline CDR1 and CDR2 sequences are MDHEN and SYDVKM. The CDR3 length is 14 residues. J lost 8 bases, V lost 4 bases, and 5 bases had no gene match. For the CDR3, the DNA is TGTGCCAGCAGTTCTCAAGGGGGCGATTCACCCCTCCACTTT. Translated, it gives CASSSQGGDSPLHF. Drawing the rest from reference TRBV28 and TRBJ1-6, the complete variable domain is DVKVTQSSRYLVKRTGEKVFLECVQDMDHENMFWYRQDPGLGLRLIYFSYDVKMKEKGDIPEGYSVSREKKERFSLILESASTNQTSMYLCASSSQGGDSPLHFGNGTRLTVT.

This clonotype appeared many times. The chain recombines TRBV18 with TRBJ2-7; TRBD1 might be the D (5 bases). The CDR3 spans 13 residues. Germline-derived CDR1 and CDR2 are KGHSH and LQKENI. Between the trimmed V and J ends, which lost 3 bases and 6 bases, there was a span of 12 bases. CDR3 amino acids: CASSPIRGGEQYF. CDR3 bases: TGTGCCAGCTCACCTATAAGGGGTGGCGAGCAGTACTTC.

This clonotype was picked up a small number of times. The chain recombines TRBV20-1 with TRBJ2-7; D not certain. Trimming shortened V by 4 bases and J by 6 bases, and 13 bases separated the two germline ends. Germline V gives CDR1 DFQATT, CDR2 SNEGSKA (reference sequence). This CDR3 has 12 amino acids. The CDR3 DNA follows: TGCAGTGCTATGGGCAGACGGGTCGAGCAGTACGTC. This sequence encodes CSAMGRRVEQYV.

This clonotype was found a few times. The rearrangement links TRBV18 to TRBJ2-1; a possible D gene is TRBD2 (6 bases). The ends were cut back, 4 bases at V and 0 bases at J, with 16 bases in the middle. This CDR3 has 17 amino acids. CDR1 and CDR2 from the germline V gene are KGHSH and LQKENI. Written as DNA, the CDR3 is TGTGCCAGCTCACTCACCGGAGGGGATATCTCCTACAATGAGCAGTTCTTC. This sequence encodes CASSLTGGDISYNEQFF. The full variable domain, in which reference TRBV18 and TRBJ2-1 provide the parts outside the CDR3, is NAGVMQNPRHLVRRRGQEARLRCSPMKGHSHVYWYRQLPEEGLKFMVYLQKENIIDESGMPKERFSAEFPKEGPSILRIQQVVRGDSAAYFCASSLTGGDISYNEQFFGPGTRLTVL.

In this sample, this clonotype turned up a few times. The rearrangement uses TRBV6-5 and TRBJ2-3, with TRBD1 identical over 7 bases. The CDR3 runs to 16 residues. V was pared by 4 bases and J by 0 bases, with 7 bases of the junction left unmatched. Per germline, CDR1 MNHEY and CDR2 SVGAGI. The DNA for the CDR3 is TGTGCCAGCAGTTCCTTGACAGGGTCTAGCACAGATACGCAGTATTTT. This sequence encodes CASSSLTGSSTDTQYF.

A few counts support this clonotype. The V call is TRBV6-5, the J call TRBJ1-2, with a tentative D call TRBD1 (6 bases). Trimming removed 4 bases from V and 6 bases from J, with 24 bases in between. The germline V gene has CDR1 MNHEY and CDR2 SVGAGI. The CDR3 is 17 amino acids. The CDR3 loop is CASSFIPSSRGKDGYTF. The CDR3, as DNA: TGTGCCAGCAGTTTTATCCCTAGCTCCAGGGGTAAGGATGGCTACACCTTC.

The rearrangement links TRBV20-1 to TRBJ2-1; D is perhaps TRBD1 or TRBD2 (5 bases each). With 0 bases removed from V and 4 bases from J, the gap between germline ends came to 10 bases. The CDR3 is 14 residues long. CDR1 is DFQATT, CDR2 SNEGSKA, per germline (reference sequence). CDR3 in DNA: TGCAGTGCTAGAGATAGGGACGCGTACAATGAGCAGTTCTTC. It codes for CSARDRDAYNEQFF.

This clonotype came up a few times. DNA for the CDR3: TGCAGTGCTAAGACAGGGACGGCTGGAAACACCATATATTTT. Translating it yields CSAKTGTAGNTIYF. The chain recombines TRBV20-1 with TRBJ1-3; 7 bases map to TRBD1. V gave up 4 bases and J gave up 2 bases; unmatched junction bases: 5. CDR3 length equals 14 residues. Germline V lookup: CDR1 DFQATT, CDR2 SNEGSKA (reference sequence).

The J gene is TRBJ1-4, the V gene TRBV4-1; 9 positions agree with TRBD1. The length of the CDR3 is 16 residues. CDR1 and CDR2 from the germline V gene are MGHRA and YSYEKL. The V segment lost 0 bases and the J segment 8 bases; nucleotides outside the gene matches: 7. The chain's CDR3 is CASSQDTRTGDEKLFF. Written as DNA, the CDR3 is TGCGCCAGCAGCCAAGATACTAGGACAGGGGACGAAAAACTGTTTTTT.

This clonotype was recorded a few times. V gene TRBV28 combines with J gene TRBJ1-2, with D unclear. This CDR3 region has 14 residues. V shed 5 bases and J shed 4 bases, with 14 bases lying between them. Germline V gives CDR1 MDHEN, CDR2 SYDVKM. CDR3 nucleotide sequence: TGTGCCAGCAGTCCCGGAAATCGCCTCTATGGCTACACCTTC. Translating gives CASSPGNRLYGYTF.

This clonotype was observed a handful of times. The V call is TRBV27, the J call TRBJ2-2; D is undetermined. The length of the CDR3 is 14 residues. Trimming pared 2 bases from V and 2 bases from J, leaving 6 bases between. The germline V gene encodes CDR1 MNHEY and CDR2 SMNVEV (reference sequence). The CDR3 reads CASSLRANTGELFF. The CDR3 DNA follows: TGTGCCAGCAGTTTAAGGGCAAACACCGGGGAGCTGTTTTTT.

V and J are TRBV5-1 and TRBJ1-4; a possible D gene is TRBD1 (5 bases). The CDR3 length is 15 residues. CDR1 and CDR2 from the germline V gene are SGHRS and YFSETQ. V lost 4 bases and J lost 2, with 12 bases in between. CDR3 DNA: TGCGCCAGCAGCCCGAGGACATCGACTAATGAAAAACTGTTTTTT. This gives the protein CASSPRTSTNEKLFF.

In this sample, this clonotype turned up a few times. The rearrangement links TRBV20-1 to TRBJ2-2; 7 bases fit TRBD2. With V trimmed by 3 bases and J by 5 bases, 6 bases remained unmatched. The CDR3 loop spans 14 amino acids. The germline V gene has CDR1 DFQATT and CDR2 SNEGSKA (reference sequence). CDR3 in amino acids: CSASAGVGTGELFF. DNA for the CDR3: TGCAGTGCTAGTGCGGGGGTGGGAACCGGGGAGCTGTTTTTT.